Following are 26 T cell receptor beta chains from one sample sequenced in a study of T cells after yellow fever vaccination. From the 5' RACE reads, TCRdb called clonotypes with MiXCR, one entry per CDR3 protein. The profile shows 450,000 to 650,000 distinct CDR3 sequences, roughly 13% of them singletons. The sample here was PBMCs, taken on the day of the yellow fever booster vaccination. The origin of the receptors is a man aged 25-45 years who received the YFV17D yellow fever vaccine.

This clonotype was counted only a few times. For the CDR3, the DNA is TGTGCCATCAGTGTTGGTAGCGGGAGCTATGAGCAGTTCTTC. Protein product: CAISVGSGSYEQFF. The J gene is TRBJ2-1, the V gene TRBV10-3; 9 nucleotides line up with TRBD2. Losses at the gene ends were 4 bases for V and 8 bases for J; bases not matched to a gene: 6. Per the germline V gene, CDR1 is ENHRY and CDR2 is SYGVKD. The CDR3 spans 14 residues.

This clonotype was found many times. The V call is TRBV28, the J call TRBJ2-7; 9 bases fit TRBD2. Germline V CDR1 and CDR2: MDHEN, SYDVKM. With V trimmed by 6 bases and J by 2 bases, 8 bases remained unmatched. CDR3 length: 15 residues. The CDR3 coding sequence is TGTGCCAGCAGCTTGGCGGGGGGGGAGGCCTACGAGCAGTACTTC. This codes for CASSLAGGEAYEQYF. Supplemented by reference TRBV28 and TRBJ2-7, the full variable domain reads DVKVTQSSRYLVKRTGEKVFLECVQDMDHENMFWYRQDPGLGLRLIYFSYDVKMKEKGDIPEGYSVSREKKERFSLILESASTNQTSMYLCASSLAGGEAYEQYFGPGTRLTVT.

V usage is TRBV12-3 or TRBV12-4 and J usage is TRBJ2-7, with D perhaps matching TRBD2 (6 bases). This CDR3 region has 16 residues. V lost 5 bases and J lost 3, with 20 bases in between. In nucleotides, the CDR3 is TGTGCCAGCAGTCCCCCATGGCGGAGGGGTCGCTACGAGCAGTACTTC. Translated, it gives CASSPPWRRGRYEQYF.

This clonotype was picked up a small number of times. Possible read error: a much larger clone is one base away. CDR3 sequence (DNA): TGCAGTGCTAGAAACTGGGGCAAGTCCTACGAGCAGTACTTC. Protein product: CSARNWGKSYEQYF. This chain uses TRBV20-1 with TRBJ2-7, with a weak D call TRBD1 (5 bases). This CDR3 has 14 residues. Germline V lookup: CDR1 DFQATT, CDR2 SNEGSKA (reference sequence). V was trimmed by 2 bases and J by 1 base, leaving 12 bases between them.

On this clonotype: The junction does not match germline at one end; this may be a read error. The genes are TRBV19 and TRBJ1-1; D ambiguous. The V gene's germline CDR1 is LNHDA and CDR2 SQIVND (reference sequence). This CDR3 comprises 12 residues. For the CDR3, the DNA is TGTGCCAGTAGTAGCGGAGTACTTGAAGATTTCTTT. Its protein product is CASSSGVLEDFF.

V and J are TRBV11-2 and TRBJ1-1; D may be TRBD1 (5 bases). The V and J ends lost 3 bases and 5 bases respectively, with 13 bases between them. Germline CDR1 and CDR2: SGHAT and FQNNGV. The CDR3 has 14 amino acids. The CDR3 protein is CASSFLQGGTEAFF. Here the CDR3 DNA reads TGTGCCAGCAGCTTTCTCCAGGGAGGGACTGAAGCTTTCTTT.

This clonotype has a handful of counts. V gene TRBV12-3 or TRBV12-4 combines with J gene TRBJ2-1; a possible D gene is TRBD1 (5 bases). Deletions cut 6 bases from V and 6 bases from J, with 15 bases between. This CDR3 contains 14 residues. Here the CDR3 reads CASRPSWGFNEQFF. The CDR3 DNA reads as TGTGCCAGCAGACCATCCTGGGGCTTCAATGAGCAGTTCTTC.

V gene TRBV24-1 combines with J gene TRBJ2-3, with 9 bases aligning to TRBD1. The V gene's germline CDR1 is KGHDR and CDR2 SFDVKD. The CDR3 covers 14 residues. Trimming took 8 bases from V and 4 from J; bases not matched to a gene: 6. The CDR3 spells CATNDRGRSDTQYF. The CDR3 region has the DNA TGTGCCACCAACGACAGGGGGAGGTCAGATACGCAGTATTTT.

This clonotype was counted between two and nine times. V usage is TRBV14 and J usage is TRBJ2-7, with TRBD1 as a possible D gene (6 bases). CDR3 length equals 13 residues. Germline V gene lookup returns CDR1 SGHDN and CDR2 FVKESK. Trimming took off 4 bases at V and 7 bases at J, with 14 bases between the two ends. The CDR3 sequence: CASSPDRTGEQYF. CDR3 DNA sequence: TGTGCCAGCAGCCCTGACAGGACGGGGGAGCAGTACTTC.

This clonotype was seen a single time. This chain uses TRBV28 with TRBJ1-2; D call uncertain. Germline assignment: CDR1 MDHEN and CDR2 SYDVKM. V lost 6 bases to trimming and J lost 9 bases, with 11 bases between them. The CDR3 has 11 residues. CDR3 DNA sequence: TGTGCCAGCAGCCATGAACGGCGCTACACCTTC. Residues: CASSHERRYTF.

This clonotype occurred a few times. The chain employs TRBV7-6 and TRBJ2-3, with D perhaps assigned TRBD1 or TRBD2 (5 bases each). The CDR3 extends over 16 amino acids. Germline V gene lookup returns CDR1 SGHVS and CDR2 FNYEAQ. Deletions cut 2 bases from V and 0 bases from J, with 12 bases between. The CDR3 DNA is TGTGCCAGCAGCTTAAGTCGGGACGGAAGCACAGATACGCAGTATTTT. Protein product: CASSLSRDGSTDTQYF.

The table lists this clonotype with a few counts. J is TRBJ2-1 and V is TRBV7-9; D remains unclear. Germline loops: CDR1 SEHNR, CDR2 FQNEAQ (reference sequence). The V end was cut by 5 bases, the J end by 4 bases, with 12 bases between. The CDR3 has 14 residues. CDR3: CASSPRPHYNEQFF. CDR3 sequence (DNA): TGTGCCAGCAGCCCACGGCCTCATTACAATGAGCAGTTCTTC.

The chain combines TRBV29-1 with TRBJ2-1, with 12 bases identical to TRBD1. This CDR3 has 14 residues. The ends lost 3 bases at V and 7 bases at J; junction bases unmatched: 4. Germline V gene lookup returns CDR1 SQVTM and CDR2 ANQGSEA. CDR3 region: CSVDLGQGANEQFF. As DNA, the CDR3 is TGCAGCGTTGACTTGGGACAGGGGGCGAATGAGCAGTTCTTC.

The rearrangement uses TRBV20-1 and TRBJ2-7, with 7 bases matching TRBD1. Germline trimming cut 8 bases from V and 5 bases from J; bases unmatched to any gene: 15. CDR1 is DFQATT and CDR2 is SNEGSKA in the germline V gene (reference sequence). The CDR3 runs 14 residues. CDR3 in amino acids: CSPKPGTELDEQYF. CDR3 nucleotides: TGCAGTCCAAAACCCGGGACAGAACTAGACGAGCAGTACTTC.

This clonotype has more than one count but fewer than ten. The V and J genes are TRBV4-3 and TRBJ1-6, with a possible D match to TRBD1 (6 bases). The CDR3 runs to 14 residues. Germline V gene data show CDR1 as LGHNA and CDR2 as YSLEER. V was pared by 1 base and J by 13 bases, with 14 bases between. The CDR3 reads CASSQGGQGFPLHF. For the CDR3, the DNA is TGCGCCAGCAGCCAAGGGGGGCAGGGATTCCCCCTCCACTTT.

The CDR3 DNA sequence: TGTGCCAGCTTGGGACAGGGTATAAACACCATATATTTT. This translates into CASLGQGINTIYF. The chain links TRBV21-1 to TRBJ1-3; TRBD1, as called in the table, went unchecked against the DNA. TRBV21-1 is a recognized pseudogene. The CDR3 is made up of 13 amino acids.

This clonotype has only a few counts. V gene TRBV7-2 combines with J gene TRBJ2-5, with 14 bases fitting TRBD2. Trimming took 5 bases from V and 5 from J; bases not matched to a gene: 7. Germline CDR1 and CDR2: SGHTA and FQGNSA. The CDR3 is 16 amino acids. CDR3 coding DNA: TGTGCCAGCAGCACGGGACTAGCGGGAGTGGTCGAGACCCAGTACTTC. This encodes CASSTGLAGVVETQYF.

This clonotype was counted between two and nine times. V and J are TRBV6-1 and TRBJ2-1, with 8 nucleotides matching TRBD2. Germline assignment: CDR1 MNHNS and CDR2 SASEGT. V lost 2 bases, J lost 10 bases, and 1 base stayed unmatched. The CDR3 is 12 amino acids. CDR3 in DNA: TGTGCCAGCAGTGAATCGGGGGGGGAGCAGTTCTTC. Its protein is CASSESGGEQFF.

The table lists this clonotype with many counts. V and J are TRBV28 and TRBJ2-1, with D unresolved. V shed 5 bases and J shed 5 bases, with 4 bases lying between them. Germline loops: CDR1 MDHEN, CDR2 SYDVKM. The CDR3 is 11 amino acids. The DNA of the CDR3 is TGTGCCAGCAGTATAAACAATGAGCAGTTCTTC. Its protein is CASSINNEQFF.

This clonotype turned up a few times. The genes are TRBV6-4 and TRBJ2-2; TRBD1 is a possible D gene (5 bases). Trimming cost V 4 bases and J 6 bases, with 12 bases left between them. In germline, CDR1 is MRHNA, CDR2 SNTAGT. The CDR3 spans 14 residues. CDR3 nucleotide sequence: TGTGCCAGCAGTGTGGAGCAGGGCTCCGGGGAGCTGTTTTTT. Its protein is CASSVEQGSGELFF.

The chain uses TRBV20-1 and TRBJ2-7; 11 nucleotides line up with TRBD1. The V segment lost 3 bases and the J segment 3 bases; nucleotides outside the gene matches: 4. Germline V gives CDR1 DFQATT, CDR2 SNEGSKA (reference sequence). The CDR3 has 14 residues. CDR3 sequence (DNA): TGCAGTGCTAGGCCCGGGACAGGGGGCTACGAGCAGTACTTC. Translation: CSARPGTGGYEQYF.

The rearrangement joins TRBV19 to TRBJ1-2; D remains unclear. The germline CDR1 and CDR2 sequences are LNHDA and SQIVND (reference sequence). This CDR3 is built from 14 residues. Trimming cost V 3 bases and J 2 bases, with 10 bases left between them. The DNA for the CDR3 is TGTGCCAGTAGTATGGCCATAGGGAACTATGGCTACACCTTC. Residues: CASSMAIGNYGYTF.

V gene TRBV7-2 combines with J gene TRBJ1-2; no clear D gene. There are 12 residues in the CDR3. Looked up from germline, CDR1 is SGHTA and CDR2 is FQGNSA. Trimming removed 5 bases from V and 8 bases from J, with 12 bases in between. CDR3 protein: CASSGGREGYTF. The CDR3 bases are TGTGCCAGCAGCGGAGGGAGGGAGGGCTACACCTTC. The whole variable domain, filled in from reference TRBV7-2 and TRBJ1-2, reads GAGVSQSPSNKVTEKGKDVELRCDPISGHTALYWYRQSLGQGLEFLIYFQGNSAPDKSGLPSDRFSAERTGGSVSTLTIQRTQQEDSAVYLCASSGGREGYTFGSGTRLTVV.

For this clonotype: A much larger clone lies a single base off, so this may be a read error. The J gene is TRBJ2-2, the V gene TRBV3-1; possibly TRBD2 for D (6 bases). CDR1 LGHDT and CDR2 YNNKEL come from the germline V gene (reference sequence). V dropped 1 base and J dropped 5 bases, with 8 bases sitting between them. CDR3 length equals 14 residues. The CDR3 sequence: CASSQGAGTGELFF. The CDR3 bases are TGTGCCAGCAGCCAAGGCGCGGGGACCGGGGAGCTGTTTTTT.

The chain links TRBV20-1 to TRBJ1-6; unclear D gene. Germline lookup yields CDR1 DFQATT and CDR2 SNEGSKA (reference sequence). Trimming shortened V by 6 bases and J by 5 bases, and 14 bases separated the two germline ends. The CDR3 extends over 14 amino acids. The CDR3 protein is CSAPDTRNNSPLHF. The CDR3 DNA sequence: TGCAGTGCCCCAGATACTCGGAATAATTCACCCCTCCACTTT.

This clonotype was seen more than once but under ten times. CDR3 loop: CASSVEAGESYNEQFF. CDR3 bases: TGTGCCAGCAGCGTAGAGGCGGGAGAATCCTACAATGAGCAGTTCTTC. This chain uses TRBV9 with TRBJ2-1; TRBD2 matches at 7 bases. Trimming took 0 bases from V and 1 from J; bases not matched to a gene: 4. The length of the CDR3 is 16 residues. In germline, CDR1 is SGDLS, CDR2 YYNGEE.